This T cell receptor (beta chain) was recovered during a study of CD8+ T cells in alopecia areata. Treatment described: oral pan-JAK inhibitor, 5-10 mg twice daily. Lesional scalp punch biopsies and peripheral blood came from alopecia areata patients. For this clone: The antigen remains undetermined.

It was cDNA, reverse transcribed from extracted RNA, that served as the sequencing template. Generated by immunoSEQ multiplex PCR, the TCRdb table keeps only in-frame clones and is missing some. The sample carries 150,000 or so clones, 58% recorded once. From germline, CDR1 is MNHNS and CDR2 SASEGT. The CDR3 is made up of 14 amino acids. Unmatched junction bases numbered 10, after V lost 6 bases and J lost 5 bases. Broader study findings: A large proportion of expanded lesional clones were detected persisting in scalp and blood during tofacitinib. TCR sharing was clearer in mice than between patients, perhaps partly owing to patient HLA diversity.

The V call is TRBV6-1, the J call TRBJ2-7; the match to TRBD2 covers 7 bases. Sequenced material: CD4+ T cells sorted from blood, taken at roughly week 55, from a patient treated with tofacitinib. This TCR derives from a human donor with alopecia areata. DNA for the CDR3: TGTGCCAGCAGACCCCGGGGAGGGTGGGACGAGCAGTACTTC. This translates into CASRPRGGWDEQYF.